A selection of T cell receptor beta chains follows, all from one sample in a study of blood T cell repertoires in COVID-19. TCRdb keeps only in-frame clones here, not all; method: immunoSEQ multiplex PCR. The table records approximately 130,000 clones, roughly 79% of them present only once. Input material: peripheral blood. These TCRs come from a human donor in a cohort sampled during active COVID-19. Each CDR3 is given with its conserved first and last residue. The order of the fields is D gene, V gene, J gene, clone size, CDR3 protein, CDR3 DNA. D genes are given only for firm matches. Not every row has a clone size; where given, it reads once, few, many or a size class.

TRBD1	TRBV5-1	TRBJ2-3	-	CASRYGLRGQADTQYF	TGCGCCAGCAGATATGGCCTAAGGGGGCAGGCGGATACGCAGTATTTT
TRBD2	TRBV30	TRBJ2-7	-	CAGKTSGGLNEQYF	TGTGCCGGAAAGACTAGCGGGGGGCTGAACGAGCAGTACTTC
-	TRBV12-3/TRBV12-4	TRBJ2-3	-	CASSPHSTDTQYF	TGTGCCAGCAGTCCCCACTCCACAGATACGCAGTATTTT
-	TRBV11-1	TRBJ1-6	once	CASSQHYNSPLHF	TGTGCCAGCAGCCAACACTATAATTCACCCCTCCACTTT
-	TRBV9	TRBJ1-4	once	CASSGGAGSGKLFF	TGTGCCAGCAGCGGTGGCGCAGGTAGTGGAAAACTGTTTTTT
TRBD1	TRBV25-1	TRBJ2-2	-	CASSGTGTGELFF	TGTGCCAGCAGTGGGACAGGGACCGGGGAGCTGTTTTTT
TRBD1	TRBV27	TRBJ1-2	-	CASSSDRGGGYTF	TGTGCCAGCAGTTCTGACAGGGGAGGTGGCTACACCTTC
TRBD2	TRBV11-3	TRBJ2-5	-	CASSREAGQETQYF	TGTGCCAGCAGCCGCGAAGCGGGGCAAGAGACCCAGTACTTC
TRBD1	TRBV6-6	TRBJ1-6	-	CASSLDRVRSYNSPLHF	TGTGCCAGCAGTCTCGACAGGGTCCGCTCCTATAATTCACCCCTCCACTTT
-	TRBV18	TRBJ1-5	-	CASSSLDSSNQPQHF	TGTGCCAGCTCATCCCTCGACAGTAGCAATCAGCCCCAGCATTTT